This TCR beta chain originates from a study of blood T cell repertoires in COVID-19 (dated by TCRdb to about 2020). At the level of the whole study: Samples covering the acute and convalescent phases of COVID-19 were provided by collaborators in the United States, Italy and Spain. The prospective study material was composed of cDNA or gDNA derived from T cells, B-cell-depleted T cells, or PBMCs. Subjects who had been exposed to COVID-19, were actively infected with it, or had recovered from it provided the deeply sampled blood TCRbeta repertoires that made up the dataset. HLA class I and class II types, where available, came from metadata supplied by the sample provider rather than from assay-based typing. The samples were drawn from the first 160 participants of the ongoing ImmuneRACE study and from over 950 subjects provided by 6 global collaborators. A freely available public database, intended as a resource for researchers studying the immune response to SARS-CoV-2, is where the repertoires were released. Nearly every sample came with metadata listing a de-identified subject ID, COVID-19 status, age in years and sex.

The CDR3, from cysteine to phenylalanine, totals 14 residues. Just the 42-base CDR3 DNA is kept, in frame starting at base 1. Taken from the germline V gene (reference sequence), the CDR1 and CDR2 loops are SGHKS and YYEKEE. V and J are truncated by 4 bases and 8 bases respectively, leaving an intervening sequence of 13 bases. General conclusions and limits of the study: How much clinical and demographic metadata was included differed by source and by participant, and the metadata was provided uncurated.

Enrolling through a virtual design, the prospective study's participants ranged in age from roughly 18 to 90 years and lived across roughly 24 United States geographic areas. In the prospective study, cohorts were assigned on the basis of participant-reported clinical history obtained from a screening survey and a study questionnaire. Exposed participants had been in contact, within 2 weeks of entering the study, with a person who had a PCR-confirmed or clinician-diagnosed case of COVID-19. In the prospective study, mobile phlebotomists collected whole blood, serum and a nasopharyngeal or oropharyngeal swab from each participant. Participants in the prospective study had the option to provide additional blood draws and questionnaires over a roughly 2-month period. Before DNA extraction, blood samples from the prospective study were shipped at room temperature or frozen. In the case of this clone: What antigen it recognizes has not been identified. No clone much larger than this one lies a single base away; base qualities are absent.

TCRbeta CDR3 regions were amplified from genomic DNA using the immunoSEQ Assay, a bias-controlled multiplex PCR. From the authors' description of their analysis: The number of nucleated cells in each sample was estimated by amplification of reference gene primers within the assay. To quantify the absolute abundance of each unique TCRbeta CDR3 rearrangement, sequence reads were collapsed and filtered. For each sample, productive Simpson clonality was calculated as the square root of Simpson's diversity index across productive rearrangements. Imported from immuneACCESS, the table was reduced by TCRdb to in-frame sequences with V and J called. These copies leave out some clones; in studies compared against another copy, an unresolved V gene accounts for under half, and the cause of the remainder is not known. That table gives V, J and clone size, and the DNA gave D and trimming. The table for this sample lists a few hundred thousand clones; 86% of them were counted only once. Approximately 4.8% of the sample belongs to the ten largest clones.

The receptor's source is a young woman who had been exposed to COVID-19. The receptor chain draws on TRBV5-5 and TRBJ1-6; the D gene assignment is ambiguous. The source material was PBMCs or T cells enriched from blood (not recorded which). The sequenced DNA is TGTGCCAGCAGCCTAGAGGGATCAGATTCACCCCTCCACTTT. Its translation reads: CASSLEGSDSPLHF.